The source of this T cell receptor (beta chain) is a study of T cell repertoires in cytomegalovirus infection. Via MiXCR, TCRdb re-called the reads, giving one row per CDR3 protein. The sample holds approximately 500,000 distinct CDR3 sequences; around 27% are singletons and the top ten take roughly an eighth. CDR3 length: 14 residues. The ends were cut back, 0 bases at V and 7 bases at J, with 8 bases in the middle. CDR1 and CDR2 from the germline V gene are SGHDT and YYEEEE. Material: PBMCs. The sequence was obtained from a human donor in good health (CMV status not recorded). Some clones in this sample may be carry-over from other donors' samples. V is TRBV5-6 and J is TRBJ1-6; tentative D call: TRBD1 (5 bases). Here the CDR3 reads CASSLAGRNSPLHF. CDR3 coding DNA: TGTGCCAGCAGCTTGGCAGGGAGGAATTCACCCCTCCACTTT. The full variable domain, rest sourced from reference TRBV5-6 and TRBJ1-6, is DAGVTQSPTHLIKTRGQQVTLRCSPKSGHDTVSWYQQALGQGPQFIFQYYEEEERQRGNFPDRFSGHQFPNYSSELNVNALLLGDSALYLCASSLAGRNSPLHFGNGTRLTVT.